The clone carrying this T cell receptor (beta chain) was observed a few times. The antigen remains undetermined. Regarding treatment: 19 received Ad26.COV2.S at low or high dose, single or two shots; 5 received placebo; per-sample allocation not given. After the first vaccine or placebo injection, samples were drawn on day 63. The CDR3 loop spans 17 amino acids. Trimming removed 3 bases at V and 7 bases at J, with 22 bases between. Germline CDR1 and CDR2: SNHLY and FYNNEI. The data originate from a study of Ad26.COV2.S vaccination and SARS-CoV-2 variants. Study at large: Intramuscular Ad26.COV2.S at 5x10^10 or 1x10^11 viral particles. The study's findings and limits: TCR breadth and depth analyses may have underestimated total T cell responses.

The data were produced by immunoSEQ multiplex PCR, yet TCRdb's version contains in-frame clones alone and is incomplete. The table includes about 350,000 clones, about 85% detected once. The sample consisted of peripheral blood, taken in a trial of Ad26.COV2.S vaccine versus placebo. The chain joins TRBV2 to TRBJ1-5, with a possible D match to TRBD1 (6 bases). The TCR comes from a person aged 18 to 65 who received the Ad26.COV2.S COVID-19 vaccine or a placebo. CDR3 residues: CASSDRANRDISQPQHF. Here the CDR3 DNA reads TGTGCCAGCAGTGATAGGGCCAACCGGGACATCTCCCAGCCCCAGCATTTT.